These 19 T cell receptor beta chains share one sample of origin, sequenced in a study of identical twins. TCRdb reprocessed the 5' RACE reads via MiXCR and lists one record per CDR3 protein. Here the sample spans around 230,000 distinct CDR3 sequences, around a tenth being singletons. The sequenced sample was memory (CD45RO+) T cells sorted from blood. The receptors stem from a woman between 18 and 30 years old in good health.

This CDR3 is CASSSARGDGYTF. The CDR3 DNA sequence: TGTGCCAGCAGCTCCGCCCGGGGGGATGGCTACACCTTC. The chain recombines TRBV6-1 with TRBJ1-2, with D possibly TRBD1 on 5 matching bases. With 6 bases removed from V and 6 bases from J, the gap between germline ends came to 14 bases. CDR3 size: 13 residues. Per germline, CDR1 MNHNS and CDR2 SASEGT.

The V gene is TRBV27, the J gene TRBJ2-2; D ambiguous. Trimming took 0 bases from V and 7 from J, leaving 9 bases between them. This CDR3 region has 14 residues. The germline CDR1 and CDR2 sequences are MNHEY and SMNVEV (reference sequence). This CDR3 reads CASSLSGDNGELFF. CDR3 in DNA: TGTGCCAGCAGTTTATCAGGAGACAACGGGGAGCTGTTTTTT.

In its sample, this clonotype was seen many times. CDR3 nucleotide sequence: TGTGCCAGCACCGGACTAGCGGGAGAAGGCACAGATACGCAGTATTTT. Translating gives CASTGLAGEGTDTQYF. The rearrangement uses TRBV6-1 and TRBJ2-3, with 13 bases lining up with TRBD2. V lost 7 bases to trimming and J lost 1 base; unmatched junction nucleotides: 5. The CDR3 sequence is 16 residues long. CDR1 is MNHNS, CDR2 SASEGT, per germline.

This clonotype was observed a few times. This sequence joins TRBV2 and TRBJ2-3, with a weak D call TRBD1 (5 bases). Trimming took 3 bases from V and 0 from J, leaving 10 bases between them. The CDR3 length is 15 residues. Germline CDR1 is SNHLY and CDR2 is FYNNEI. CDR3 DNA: TGTGCCAGCAGTGACCCCAGGGCCAGCACAGATACGCAGTATTTT. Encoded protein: CASSDPRASTDTQYF.

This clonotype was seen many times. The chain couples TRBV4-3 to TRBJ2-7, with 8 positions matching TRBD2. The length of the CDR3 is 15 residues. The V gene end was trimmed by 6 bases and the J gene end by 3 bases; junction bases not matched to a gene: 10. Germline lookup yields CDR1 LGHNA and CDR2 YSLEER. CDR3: CASSPGGTPFYEQYF. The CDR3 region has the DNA TGCGCCAGCAGTCCGGGGGGGACTCCCTTCTACGAGCAGTACTTC.

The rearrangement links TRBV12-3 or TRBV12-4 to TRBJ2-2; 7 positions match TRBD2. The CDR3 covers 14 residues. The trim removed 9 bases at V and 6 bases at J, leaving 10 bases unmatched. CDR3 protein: CASTKRGGAGELFF. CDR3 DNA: TGTGCCAGTACGAAGCGGGGCGGCGCCGGGGAGCTGTTTTTT.

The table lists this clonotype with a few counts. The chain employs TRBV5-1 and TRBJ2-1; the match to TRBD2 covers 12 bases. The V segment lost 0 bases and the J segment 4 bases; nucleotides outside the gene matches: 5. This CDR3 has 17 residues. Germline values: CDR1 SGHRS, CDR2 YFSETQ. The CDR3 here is CASSLAPLAGGYNEQFF. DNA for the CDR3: TGCGCCAGCAGCTTGGCCCCTCTAGCGGGGGGGTACAATGAGCAGTTCTTC.

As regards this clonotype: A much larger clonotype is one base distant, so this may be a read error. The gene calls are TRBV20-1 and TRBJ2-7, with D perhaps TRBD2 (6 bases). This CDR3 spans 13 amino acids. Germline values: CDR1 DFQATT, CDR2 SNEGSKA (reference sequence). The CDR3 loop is CSAELTSPSEQNF. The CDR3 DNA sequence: TGCAGTGCAGAGCTGACTAGTCCGAGCGAGCAGAACTTC.

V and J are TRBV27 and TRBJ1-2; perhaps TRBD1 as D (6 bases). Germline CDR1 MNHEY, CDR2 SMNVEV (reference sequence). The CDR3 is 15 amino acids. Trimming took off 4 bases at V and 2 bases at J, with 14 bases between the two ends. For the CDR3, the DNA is TGTGCCAGCAGTTGGACAGACAGGCCGAACTATGGCTACACCTTC. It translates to CASSWTDRPNYGYTF.

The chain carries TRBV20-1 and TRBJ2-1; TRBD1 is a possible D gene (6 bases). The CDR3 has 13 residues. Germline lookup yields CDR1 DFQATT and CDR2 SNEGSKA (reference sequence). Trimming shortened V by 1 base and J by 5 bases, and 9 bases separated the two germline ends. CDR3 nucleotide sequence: TGCAGTGCTAGAGTGGACAGCAACAATGAGCAGTTCTTC. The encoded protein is CSARVDSNNEQFF.

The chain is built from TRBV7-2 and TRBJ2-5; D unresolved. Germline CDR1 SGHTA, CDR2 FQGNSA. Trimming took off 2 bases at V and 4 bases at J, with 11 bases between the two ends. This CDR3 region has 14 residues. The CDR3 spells CASSLNSLGETQYF. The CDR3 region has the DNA TGTGCCAGCAGCTTAAATAGCTTGGGAGAGACCCAGTACTTC.

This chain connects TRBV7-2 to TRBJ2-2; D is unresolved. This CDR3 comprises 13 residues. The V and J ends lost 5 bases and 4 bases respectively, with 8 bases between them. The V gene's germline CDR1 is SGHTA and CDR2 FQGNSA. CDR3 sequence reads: CASSVDPTGELFF. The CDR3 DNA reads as TGTGCCAGCAGCGTTGACCCCACCGGGGAGCTGTTTTTT.

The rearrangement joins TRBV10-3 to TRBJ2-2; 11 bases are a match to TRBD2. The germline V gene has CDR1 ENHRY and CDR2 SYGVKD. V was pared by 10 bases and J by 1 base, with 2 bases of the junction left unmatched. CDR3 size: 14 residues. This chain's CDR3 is CASGLAGNTGELFF. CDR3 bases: TGTGCCAGTGGACTAGCGGGGAACACCGGGGAGCTGTTTTTT.

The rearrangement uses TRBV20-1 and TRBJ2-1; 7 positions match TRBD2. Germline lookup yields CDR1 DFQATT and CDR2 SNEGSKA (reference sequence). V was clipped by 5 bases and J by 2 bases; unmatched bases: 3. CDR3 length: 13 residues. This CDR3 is CSAPRGAYNEQFF. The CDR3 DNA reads TGCAGTGCTCCCCGGGGGGCCTACAATGAGCAGTTCTTC.

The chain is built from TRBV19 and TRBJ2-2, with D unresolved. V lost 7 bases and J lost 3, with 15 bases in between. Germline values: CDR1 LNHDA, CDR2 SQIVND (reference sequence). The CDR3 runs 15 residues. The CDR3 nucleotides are TGTGCCAGTACCGACGGTTCGCAGCACACCGGGGAGCTGTTTTTT. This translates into CASTDGSQHTGELFF.

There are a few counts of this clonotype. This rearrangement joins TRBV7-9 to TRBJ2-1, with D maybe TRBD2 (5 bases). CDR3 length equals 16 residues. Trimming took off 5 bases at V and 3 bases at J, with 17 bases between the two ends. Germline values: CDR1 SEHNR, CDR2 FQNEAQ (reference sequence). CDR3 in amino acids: CASSTSGPTNYNEQFF. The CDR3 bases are TGTGCCAGCAGCACGAGCGGTCCCACCAACTACAATGAGCAGTTCTTC.

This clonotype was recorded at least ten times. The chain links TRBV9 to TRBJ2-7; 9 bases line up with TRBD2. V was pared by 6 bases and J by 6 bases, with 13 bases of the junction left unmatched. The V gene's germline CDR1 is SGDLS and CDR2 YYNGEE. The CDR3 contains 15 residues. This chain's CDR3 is CASTVGGAGGGEQYF. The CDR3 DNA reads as TGTGCCAGCACTGTAGGGGGAGCGGGAGGAGGCGAGCAGTACTTC.

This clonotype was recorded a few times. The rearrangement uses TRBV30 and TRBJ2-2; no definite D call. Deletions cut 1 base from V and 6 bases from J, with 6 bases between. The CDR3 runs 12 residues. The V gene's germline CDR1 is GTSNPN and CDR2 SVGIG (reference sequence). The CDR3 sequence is CAWSEGPGELFF. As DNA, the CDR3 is TGTGCCTGGAGTGAGGGCCCCGGGGAGCTGTTTTTT.

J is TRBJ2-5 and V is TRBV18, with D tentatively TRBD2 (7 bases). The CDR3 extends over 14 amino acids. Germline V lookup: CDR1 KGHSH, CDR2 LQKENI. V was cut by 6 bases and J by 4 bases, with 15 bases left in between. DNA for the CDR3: TGTGCCAGCTCGTCGGACGGGGGGCGAGAGACCCAGTACTTC. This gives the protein CASSSDGGRETQYF.